Listed here are 29 T cell receptor beta chains from one sample, sequenced in a study of blood T cell repertoires in COVID-19. TCRdb's table, derived via immunoSEQ multiplex PCR, lists solely in-frame clones and lacks some. The sample holds more than 200,000 clones, 80% to 90% seen once. The source material was PBMCs or T cells enriched from blood (not recorded which). The receptors here all came from a man aged 30 to 45 in a cohort exposed to, infected with or recovered from COVID-19 (not recorded which).

The chain links TRBV24-1 to TRBJ2-1; D perhaps matches TRBD2 (6 bases). Germline lookup yields CDR1 KGHDR and CDR2 SFDVKD. Between the trimmed V and J ends, which lost 5 bases and 0 bases, there was a span of 13 bases. The CDR3 sequence is 16 residues long. The CDR3 loop is CATSVAAGTSYNEQFF. CDR3 sequence (DNA): TGTGCCACCAGTGTAGCAGCGGGCACCTCCTACAATGAGCAGTTCTTC.

This clone was counted between two and nine times. The chain couples TRBV5-5 to TRBJ2-7, with 9 bases fitting TRBD1. Germline CDR1 is SGHKS and CDR2 is YYEKEE (reference sequence). The length of the CDR3 is 13 residues. Trimming cost V 4 bases and J 2 bases; bases outside gene matches: 1. CDR3 in DNA: TGTGCCAGCAGCCGACAGGGGGCCTACGAGCAGTACTTC. It translates to CASSRQGAYEQYF.

This chain joins TRBV5-1 and TRBJ1-3; 8 bases match TRBD1. The V and J ends lost 1 base and 1 base, in that order; junction bases with no gene match: 7. Germline CDR1 SGHRS, CDR2 YFSETQ. This CDR3 region has 17 residues. In DNA, the CDR3 is TGCGCCAGCAGCTTGTCGTCCAGGGGGCTGTCTGGAAACACCATATATTTT. This translates into CASSLSSRGLSGNTIYF.

This chain connects TRBV18 to TRBJ1-1; a weak D match, TRBD1 (6 bases). The CDR3 has 16 amino acids. The V gene lost 4 bases and the J gene lost 0 bases, with 15 bases spanning the gap. Germline assignment: CDR1 KGHSH and CDR2 LQKENI. CDR3 sequence: CASSLKQGWMNTEAFF. For the CDR3, the DNA is TGTGCCAGCTCACTCAAACAGGGTTGGATGAACACTGAAGCTTTCTTT.

The rearrangement uses TRBV25-1 and TRBJ1-1; D perhaps matches TRBD1 (5 bases). Trimming took off 5 bases at V and 0 bases at J, with 19 bases between the two ends. Germline lookup yields CDR1 MGHDK and CDR2 SYGVNS. The CDR3 consists of 17 residues. The CDR3 nucleotides are TGTGCCAGCAGTAACCGCGCAGGGCTAGGGTTGAACACTGAAGCTTTCTTT. Protein: CASSNRAGLGLNTEAFF.

This rearrangement joins TRBV11-1 to TRBJ2-1, with D unresolved. CDR3 length: 13 residues. V was clipped by 5 bases and J by 6 bases, with 11 bases between them. Per germline, CDR1 SGHAT and CDR2 FQDESV (reference sequence). CDR3: CASSPRSGNEQFF. DNA of the CDR3: TGTGCCAGCAGCCCCCGGTCGGGCAATGAGCAGTTCTTC.

Only a few counts were recorded for this clone. The chain recombines TRBV7-9 with TRBJ2-7; the match to TRBD1 covers 7 bases. Looked up from germline, CDR1 is SEHNR and CDR2 is FQNEAQ (reference sequence). Trimming cost V 5 bases and J 7 bases; bases outside gene matches: 11. The CDR3 loop spans 14 amino acids. The CDR3 bases are TGTGCCAGCAGCCGACAGGGTAGTTTGGGAGAGCAGTACTTC. Its translation is CASSRQGSLGEQYF.

The V and J genes are TRBV23-1 and TRBJ2-1, with 10 bases fitting TRBD1. TRBV23-1 is recorded as an ORF, its role being uncertain. The CDR3 consists of 24 residues. Losses at the gene ends were 3 bases for V and 4 bases for J; bases not matched to a gene: 30. CDR3 residues: CASSHHGNLAPPAEDRGQYNEQFF. In DNA form, the CDR3 reads TGCGCCAGCAGTCACCACGGAAATCTTGCCCCCCCCGCCGAAGACAGGGGGCAATACAATGAGCAGTTCTTC.

The J gene is TRBJ2-7, the V gene TRBV6-2 or TRBV6-3; D is ambiguous. Germline V lookup: CDR1 MNHEY, CDR2 SVGEGT. The CDR3 is made up of 12 amino acids. Trimming pared 0 bases from V and 4 bases from J, leaving 4 bases between. CDR3 nucleotide sequence: TGTGCCAGCAGTTACTCGCGGTACGAGCAGTACTTC. It translates to CASSYSRYEQYF.

V and J are TRBV6-5 and TRBJ2-7, with D perhaps matching TRBD2 (5 bases). Trimming took 7 bases from V and 3 from J, leaving 13 bases between them. Germline assignment: CDR1 MNHEY and CDR2 SVGAGI. The CDR3 extends over 13 amino acids. CDR3 in amino acids: CASNGEGLYEQYF. The CDR3, as DNA: TGTGCCAGCAATGGCGAGGGTCTCTACGAGCAGTACTTC.

This chain connects TRBV6-5 to TRBJ2-7; the match to TRBD1 covers 11 bases. Looked up from germline, CDR1 is MNHEY and CDR2 is SVGAGI. There are 14 residues in the CDR3. V was clipped by 7 bases and J by 1 base; unmatched bases: 3. The CDR3 loop is CASNRDRGSYEQYF. The CDR3 coding sequence is TGTGCCAGCAACCGGGACAGGGGGTCCTACGAGCAGTACTTC.

To note about this clone: One end of the junction varies from germline; a read error may be responsible. This sequence joins TRBV13 and TRBJ1-6; D uncertain. CDR1 PRHDT and CDR2 FYEKMQ come from the germline V gene (reference sequence). The CDR3 is made up of 13 amino acids. The CDR3 region is CASSLGSNSPLHF. The CDR3 coding sequence is TGTGCCAGCAGCCTAGGGAGCAATTCACCCCTCCACTTT. The full variable domain, with the rest looked up from reference TRBV13 and TRBJ1-6, is AAGVIQSPRHLIKEKRETATLKCYPIPRHDTVYWYQQGPGQDPQFLISFYEKMQSDKGSIPDRFSAQQFSDYHSELNMSSLELGDSALYFCASSLGSNSPLHFGNGTRLTVT.

This rearrangement joins TRBV6-2 or TRBV6-3 to TRBJ1-2; perhaps TRBD1 as D (5 bases). Germline V lookup: CDR1 MNHEY, CDR2 SVGEGT. Trimming took off 5 bases at V and 9 bases at J, with 13 bases between the two ends. The CDR3 is 12 residues long. CDR3 bases: TGTGCCAGCAGTACAACAGGTTTGCGCTACACCTTC. Translating it yields CASSTTGLRYTF.

The rearrangement joins TRBV12-3 or TRBV12-4 to TRBJ1-3; D gene unclear. V was pared by 10 bases and J by 4 bases, with 8 bases between. The CDR3 totals 11 residues. CDR3 loop: CANLRGNTIYF. For the CDR3, the DNA is TGTGCCAACCTCAGGGGAAACACCATATATTTT.

V gene TRBV9 combines with J gene TRBJ2-7; TRBD2 agrees at 7 bases. The CDR3 totals 15 residues. CDR1 is SGDLS and CDR2 is YYNGEE in the germline V gene. V gave up 2 bases and J gave up 0 bases; unmatched junction bases: 5. The CDR3, as DNA: TGTGCCAGCAGCGTTAGCGGGCAGAGCTCCTACGAGCAGTACTTC. It is translated as CASSVSGQSSYEQYF.

The V and J genes are TRBV7-3 and TRBJ1-2; 8 bases fit TRBD1. CDR1 is SGHTA, CDR2 FQGTGA, per germline. The CDR3 runs to 14 residues. V trimming: 5 bases; J trimming: 6 bases; junction bases outside the gene matches: 8. CDR3 in amino acids: CASSPQGAGDGYTF. CDR3 nucleotide sequence: TGTGCCAGCAGCCCTCAGGGGGCAGGAGATGGCTACACCTTC.

The rearrangement links TRBV19 to TRBJ2-5, with D possibly TRBD2 on 5 matching bases. Germline assignment: CDR1 LNHDA and CDR2 SQIVND (reference sequence). V was shortened by 5 bases and J by 0 bases, with 13 bases between the two germline ends. This CDR3 has 15 amino acids. CDR3 nucleotides: TGTGCCAGTAGTCGGGGAGTGGGGTACCAAGAGACCCAGTACTTC. Translating it yields CASSRGVGYQETQYF.

This clone has just one count. V gene TRBV27 combines with J gene TRBJ2-7; a possible D gene is TRBD2 (6 bases). V shed 2 bases and J shed 1 base, with 9 bases lying between them. Germline V CDR1 and CDR2: MNHEY, SMNVEV (reference sequence). The CDR3 loop spans 14 amino acids. CDR3 coding DNA: TGTGCCAGCAGTTTAGCGGGGTCGTCCTACGAGCAGTACTTC. Residues: CASSLAGSSYEQYF.

The V call is TRBV5-1, the J call TRBJ2-7; 8 positions match TRBD1. This CDR3 has 18 amino acids. V was pared by 1 base and J by 2 bases, with 14 bases of the junction left unmatched. The V gene's germline CDR1 is SGHRS and CDR2 YFSETQ. CDR3 in amino acids: CASSLSSRERTGTYEQYF. CDR3 bases: TGCGCCAGCAGCTTGTCCAGCAGGGAGAGGACAGGGACCTACGAGCAGTACTTC.

The chain recombines TRBV6-5 with TRBJ1-2; no definite D call. Germline V gene data show CDR1 as MNHEY and CDR2 as SVGAGI. V lost 5 bases to trimming and J lost 1 base, with 8 bases between them. The CDR3 is 13 amino acids. This chain's CDR3 is CASSPVNNYGYTF. The CDR3 nucleotides are TGTGCCAGCAGTCCCGTAAATAACTATGGCTACACCTTC.

V gene TRBV5-6 combines with J gene TRBJ2-2; 7 bases are shared with TRBD2. CDR1 is SGHDT and CDR2 is YYEEEE in the germline V gene. V shed 4 bases, J shed 7 bases, and the junction held 16 bases outside the gene matches. The length of the CDR3 is 17 residues. The CDR3 DNA reads as TGTGCCAGCAGCGCTTGGTCCGGGACTACACTGATCGGGGAGCTGTTTTTT. It is translated as CASSAWSGTTLIGELFF.

In this sample, this clone turned up once. The chain couples TRBV19 to TRBJ2-2; 7 nucleotides align to TRBD2. Looked up from germline, CDR1 is LNHDA and CDR2 is SQIVND (reference sequence). The V gene end was trimmed by 5 bases and the J gene end by 1 base; junction bases not matched to a gene: 4. The CDR3 runs 15 residues. The CDR3 DNA reads TGTGCCAGTAGTGCCATAGCGGGGAACACCGGGGAGCTGTTTTTT. It is translated as CASSAIAGNTGELFF.

This chain connects TRBV18 to TRBJ1-4; D call uncertain. The germline V gene has CDR1 KGHSH and CDR2 LQKENI. V was clipped by 4 bases and J by 8 bases, with 8 bases between them. The CDR3 runs 12 residues. The CDR3 region is CASSLGYEKLFF. CDR3 nucleotide sequence: TGTGCCAGCTCACTGGGCTACGAAAAACTGTTTTTT.

The rearrangement links TRBV14 to TRBJ2-7, with 9 bases identical to TRBD2. Germline values: CDR1 SGHDN, CDR2 FVKESK. V dropped 4 bases and J dropped 5; count of bases not matched to a gene: 3. The CDR3 covers 13 residues. As DNA, the CDR3 is TGTGCCAGCAGCCCCGGGACTAGCAACGAGCAGTACTTC. It codes for CASSPGTSNEQYF.

The gene calls are TRBV2 and TRBJ2-1; 11 positions agree with TRBD2. CDR1 and CDR2 from the germline V gene are SNHLY and FYNNEI. This CDR3 is built from 16 residues. With V trimmed by 4 bases and J by 4 bases, 6 bases remained unmatched. Here the CDR3 reads CASSGRGTSGYNEQFF. In DNA, the CDR3 is TGTGCCAGCAGTGGGCGGGGGACTAGCGGATACAATGAGCAGTTCTTC. Using reference TRBV2 and TRBJ2-1 for the parts outside the CDR3, the full variable domain is EPEVTQTPSHQVTQMGQEVILRCVPISNHLYFYWYRQILGQKVEFLVSFYNNEISEKSEIFDDQFSVERPDGSNFTLKIRSTKLEDSAMYFCASSGRGTSGYNEQFFGPGTRLTVL.

CDR3 protein: CASRRGRTSSYNEQFF. The CDR3, as DNA: TGTGCCAGCAGGCGCGGGAGAACGAGCTCCTACAATGAGCAGTTCTTC. The rearrangement uses TRBV7-2 and TRBJ2-1, with 7 bases identical to TRBD2. V dropped 6 bases and J dropped 0; count of bases not matched to a gene: 8. CDR1 is SGHTA and CDR2 is FQGNSA in the germline V gene. This CDR3 has 16 residues. Filled out from reference TRBV7-2 and TRBJ2-1, the complete variable domain reads GAGVSQSPSNKVTEKGKDVELRCDPISGHTALYWYRQSLGQGLEFLIYFQGNSAPDKSGLPSDRFSAERTGGSVSTLTIQRTQQEDSAVYLCASRRGRTSSYNEQFFGPGTRLTVL.

This chain uses TRBV4-1 with TRBJ2-7; 7 nucleotides line up with TRBD1. V was pared by 0 bases and J by 2 bases, with 10 bases of the junction left unmatched. Germline CDR1 reads MGHRA; CDR2 reads YSYEKL. This CDR3 has 17 residues. The CDR3 region has the DNA TGCGCCAGCAGCCAAGAAGTGCCCAGTCAGGGGGCCTACGAGCAGTACTTC. This translates into CASSQEVPSQGAYEQYF.

The chain recombines TRBV11-3 with TRBJ2-1, with 9 bases matching TRBD2. After removal of 7 bases from V and 5 bases from J, the junction contained 12 bases not matched to a gene. Germline values: CDR1 SGHNT, CDR2 YENEEA. The CDR3 totals 16 residues. The CDR3 is CASKASGMGLDNEQFF. The CDR3 coding sequence is TGTGCCAGCAAGGCTAGCGGGATGGGGCTTGACAATGAGCAGTTCTTC.

The genes are TRBV29-1 and TRBJ2-2; 15 positions match TRBD2. Losses at the gene ends were 6 bases for V and 7 bases for J; bases not matched to a gene: 6. Germline V CDR1 and CDR2: SQVTM, ANQGSEA. CDR3 size: 15 residues. The DNA for the CDR3 is TGCAGCGTGGCGAGGACTAGCGGGAGGGTCGGGGAGCTGTTTTTT. Translation gives CSVARTSGRVGELFF.